The present entry profiles one T cell receptor (beta chain) with its context. This entry is derived from a study of blood T cell repertoires in COVID-19. Looking at the study overall: The United States, Italy and Spain provided the acute and convalescent COVID-19 samples.

This CDR3 region has 13 residues. The germline CDR1 and CDR2 sequences are GTSNPN and SVGIG (reference sequence). With 0 bases removed from V and 3 bases from J, the gap between germline ends came to 8 bases. Produced via immunoSEQ multiplex PCR; TCRdb's table is partial and in-frame only. The table shows some 70,000 clones, with around 88% occurring only once. The specimen was peripheral blood. The chain employs TRBV30 and TRBJ1-2; D unresolved. This receptor was identified in a man in his sixties with acute or convalescent COVID-19. CDR3 loop: CAWSVAPYYGYTF. The DNA of the CDR3 is TGTGCCTGGAGTGTAGCCCCGTACTATGGCTACACCTTC. Based on the CDR3 plus reference TRBV30 and TRBJ1-2, the full variable domain is SQTIHQWPATLVQPVGSPLSLECTVEGTSNPNLYWYRQAAGRGLQLLFYSVGIGQISSEVPQNLSASRPQDRQFILSSKKLLLSDSGFYLCAWSVAPYYGYTFGSGTRLTVV.